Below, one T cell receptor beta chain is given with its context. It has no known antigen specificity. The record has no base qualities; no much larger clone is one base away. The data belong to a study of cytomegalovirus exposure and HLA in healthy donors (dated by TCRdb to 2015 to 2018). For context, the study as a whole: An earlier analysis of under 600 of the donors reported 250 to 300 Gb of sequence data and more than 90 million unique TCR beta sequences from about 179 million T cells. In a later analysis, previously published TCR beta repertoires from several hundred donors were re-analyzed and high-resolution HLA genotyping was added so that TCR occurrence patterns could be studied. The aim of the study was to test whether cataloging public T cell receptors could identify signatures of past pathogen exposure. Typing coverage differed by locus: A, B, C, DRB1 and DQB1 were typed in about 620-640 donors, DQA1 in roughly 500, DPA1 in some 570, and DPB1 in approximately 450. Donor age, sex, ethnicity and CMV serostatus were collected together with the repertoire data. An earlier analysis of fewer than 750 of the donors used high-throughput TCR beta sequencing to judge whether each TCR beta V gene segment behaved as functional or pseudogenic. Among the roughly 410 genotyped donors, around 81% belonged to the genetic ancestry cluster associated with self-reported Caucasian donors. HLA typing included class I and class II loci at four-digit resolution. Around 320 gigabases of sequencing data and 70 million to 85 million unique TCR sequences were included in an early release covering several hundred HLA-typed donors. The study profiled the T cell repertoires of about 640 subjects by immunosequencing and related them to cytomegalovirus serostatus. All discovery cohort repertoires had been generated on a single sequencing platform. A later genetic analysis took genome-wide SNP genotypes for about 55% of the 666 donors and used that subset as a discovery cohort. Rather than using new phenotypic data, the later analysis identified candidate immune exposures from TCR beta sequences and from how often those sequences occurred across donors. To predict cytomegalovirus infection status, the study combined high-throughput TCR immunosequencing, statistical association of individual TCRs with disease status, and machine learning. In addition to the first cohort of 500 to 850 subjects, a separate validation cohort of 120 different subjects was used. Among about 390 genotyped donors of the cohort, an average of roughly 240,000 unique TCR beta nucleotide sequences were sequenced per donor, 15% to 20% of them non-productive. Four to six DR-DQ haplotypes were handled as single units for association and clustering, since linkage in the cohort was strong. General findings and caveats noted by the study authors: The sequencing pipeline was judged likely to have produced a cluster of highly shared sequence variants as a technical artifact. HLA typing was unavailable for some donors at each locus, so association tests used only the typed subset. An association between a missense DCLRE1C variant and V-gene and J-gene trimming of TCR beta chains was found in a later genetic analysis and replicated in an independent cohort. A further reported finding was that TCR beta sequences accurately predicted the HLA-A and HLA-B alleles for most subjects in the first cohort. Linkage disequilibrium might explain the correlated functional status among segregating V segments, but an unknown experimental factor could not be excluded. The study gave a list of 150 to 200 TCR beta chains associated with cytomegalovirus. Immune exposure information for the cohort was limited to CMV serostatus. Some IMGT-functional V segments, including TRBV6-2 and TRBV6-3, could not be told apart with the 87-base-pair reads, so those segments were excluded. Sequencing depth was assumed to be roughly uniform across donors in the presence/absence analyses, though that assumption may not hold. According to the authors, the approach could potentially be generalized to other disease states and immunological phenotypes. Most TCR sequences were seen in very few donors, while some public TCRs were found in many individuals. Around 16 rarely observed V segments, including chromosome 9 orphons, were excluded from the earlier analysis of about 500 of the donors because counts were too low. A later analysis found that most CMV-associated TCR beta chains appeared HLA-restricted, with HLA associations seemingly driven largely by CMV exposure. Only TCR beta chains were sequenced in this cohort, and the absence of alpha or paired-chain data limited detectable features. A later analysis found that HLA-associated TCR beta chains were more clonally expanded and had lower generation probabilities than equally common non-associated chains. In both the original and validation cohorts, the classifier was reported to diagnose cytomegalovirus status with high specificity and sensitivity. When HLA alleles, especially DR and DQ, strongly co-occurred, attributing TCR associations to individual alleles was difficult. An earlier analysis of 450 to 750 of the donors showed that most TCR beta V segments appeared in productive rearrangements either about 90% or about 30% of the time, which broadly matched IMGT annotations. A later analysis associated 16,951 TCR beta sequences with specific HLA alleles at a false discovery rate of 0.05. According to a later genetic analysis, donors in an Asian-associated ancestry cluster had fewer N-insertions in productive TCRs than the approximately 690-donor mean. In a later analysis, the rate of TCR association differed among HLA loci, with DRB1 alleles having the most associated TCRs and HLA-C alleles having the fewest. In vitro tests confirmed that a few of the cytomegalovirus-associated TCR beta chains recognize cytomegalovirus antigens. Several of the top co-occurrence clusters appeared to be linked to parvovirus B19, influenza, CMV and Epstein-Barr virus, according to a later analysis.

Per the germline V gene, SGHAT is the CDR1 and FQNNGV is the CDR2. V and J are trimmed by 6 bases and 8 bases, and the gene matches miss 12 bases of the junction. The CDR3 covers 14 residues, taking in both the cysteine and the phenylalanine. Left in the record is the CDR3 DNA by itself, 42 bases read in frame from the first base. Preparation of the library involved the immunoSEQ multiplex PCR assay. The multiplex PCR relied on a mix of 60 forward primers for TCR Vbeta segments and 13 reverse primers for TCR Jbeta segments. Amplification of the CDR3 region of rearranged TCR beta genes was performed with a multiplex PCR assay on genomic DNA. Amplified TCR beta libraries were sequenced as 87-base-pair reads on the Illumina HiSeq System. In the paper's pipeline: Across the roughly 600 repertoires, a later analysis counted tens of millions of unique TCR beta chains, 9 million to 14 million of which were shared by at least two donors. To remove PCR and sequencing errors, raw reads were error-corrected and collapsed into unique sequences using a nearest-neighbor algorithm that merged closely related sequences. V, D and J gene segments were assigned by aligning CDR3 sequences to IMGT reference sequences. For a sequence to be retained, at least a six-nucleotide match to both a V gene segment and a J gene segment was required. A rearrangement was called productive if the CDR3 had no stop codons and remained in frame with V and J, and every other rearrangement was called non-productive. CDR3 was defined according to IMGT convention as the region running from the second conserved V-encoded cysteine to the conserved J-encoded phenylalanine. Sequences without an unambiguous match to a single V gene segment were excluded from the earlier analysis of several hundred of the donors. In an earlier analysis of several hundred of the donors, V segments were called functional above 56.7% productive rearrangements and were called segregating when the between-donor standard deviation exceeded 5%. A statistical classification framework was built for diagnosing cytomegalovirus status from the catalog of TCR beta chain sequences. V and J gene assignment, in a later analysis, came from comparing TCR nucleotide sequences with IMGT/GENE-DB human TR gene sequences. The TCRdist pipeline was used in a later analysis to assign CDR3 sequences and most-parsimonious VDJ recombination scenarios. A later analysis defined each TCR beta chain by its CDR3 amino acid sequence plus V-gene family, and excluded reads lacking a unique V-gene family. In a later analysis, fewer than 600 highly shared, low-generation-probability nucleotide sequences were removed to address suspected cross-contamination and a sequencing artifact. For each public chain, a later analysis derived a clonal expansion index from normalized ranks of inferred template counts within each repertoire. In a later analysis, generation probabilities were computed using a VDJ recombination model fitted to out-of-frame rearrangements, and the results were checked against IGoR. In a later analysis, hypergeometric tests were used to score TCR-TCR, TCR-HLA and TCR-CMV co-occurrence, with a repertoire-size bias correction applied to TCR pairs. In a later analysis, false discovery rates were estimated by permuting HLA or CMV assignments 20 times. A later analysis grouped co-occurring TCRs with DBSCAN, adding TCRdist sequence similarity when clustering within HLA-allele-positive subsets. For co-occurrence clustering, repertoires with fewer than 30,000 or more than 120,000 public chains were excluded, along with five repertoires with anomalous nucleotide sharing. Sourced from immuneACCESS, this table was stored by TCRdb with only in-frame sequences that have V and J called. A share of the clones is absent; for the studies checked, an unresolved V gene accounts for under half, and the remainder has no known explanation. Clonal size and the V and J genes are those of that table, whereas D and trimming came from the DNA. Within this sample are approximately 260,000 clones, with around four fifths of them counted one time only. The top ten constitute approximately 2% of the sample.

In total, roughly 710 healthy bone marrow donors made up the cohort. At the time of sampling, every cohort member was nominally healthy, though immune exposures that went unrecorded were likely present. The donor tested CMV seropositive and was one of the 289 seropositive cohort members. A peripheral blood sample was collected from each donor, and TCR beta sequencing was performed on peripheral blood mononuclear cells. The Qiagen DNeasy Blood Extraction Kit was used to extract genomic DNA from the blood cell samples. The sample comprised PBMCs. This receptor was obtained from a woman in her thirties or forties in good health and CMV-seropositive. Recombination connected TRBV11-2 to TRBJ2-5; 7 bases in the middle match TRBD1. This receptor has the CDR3 CASSTGTEKSTQYF. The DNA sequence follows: TGTGCCAGCAGTACAGGGACAGAAAAGAGTACCCAGTACTTC. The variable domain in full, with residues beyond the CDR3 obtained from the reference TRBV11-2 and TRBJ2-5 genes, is EAGVAQSPRYKIIEKRQSVAFWCNPISGHATLYWYQQILGQGPKLLIQFQNNGVVDDSQLPKDRFSAERLKGVDSTLKIQPAKLEDSAVYLCASSTGTEKSTQYFGPGTRLLVL.